This TCR beta chain was obtained from a study of CD8 T cells in Susac syndrome. Germline CDR1 SGHTA, CDR2 FQGNSA. Trimming cost V 6 bases and J 1 base; bases outside gene matches: 3. This CDR3 has 14 amino acids. Healthy donors acted as controls, with matching for age and sex. It was negative isolation that provided the CD8+ and CD4+ T cells, whereas TEMRA cells were enriched by FACS. Random hexamers served to reverse transcribe roughly 0.45 to 1 ug RNA. It was immunoSEQ multiplex PCR that amplified TCR beta CDR3 across 54 Vbeta and 13 Jbeta. From the immunoSEQ multiplex PCR reads, TCRdb called clonotypes with MiXCR, one entry per CDR3 protein. The sample holds some 170,000 distinct CDR3 sequences, approximately 94% seen once.

The rearrangement uses TRBV7-2 and TRBJ2-3; 8 nucleotides align to TRBD2. The sequence was collected from a human donor in good health. The sequenced material came from CD4+ T cells from PBMCs. CDR3 DNA sequence: TGTGCCAGCAGGATGACTAGCGGCACAGATACGCAGTATTTT. This encodes CASRMTSGTDTQYF.